The rows below give T cell receptor beta chains drawn from one sample of a study of T-cell memory formation after mild COVID-19. MiXCR, applied by TCRdb to the 5' RACE reads, yields one record per CDR3 protein. The sample carries 180,000 or so distinct CDR3 sequences, more than 15% recorded once. Sequenced sample: PBMCs or a T cell subset sorted from them (not recorded which). The receptor source for this set is an adult woman who had mild COVID-19 (a few samples of this study predate the infection). Cell type and time point are not known. The CDR3 runs from the conserved cysteine through the conserved F or W. Each record gives: D gene, J gene, CDR3 length, V gene, clone size, CDR3 protein, CDR3 DNA. A D gene is named only where the DNA matches it firmly. The size entry is marked missing in some rows and otherwise reads once, few, many or a size class.

D gene: NA
J gene: TRBJ2-5
CDR3 length: 13
V gene: TRBV29-1
clone size: NA
CDR3 protein: CSVQGGDQETQYF
CDR3 DNA: TGCAGCGTTCAAGGGGGGGACCAAGAGACCCAGTACTTC

D gene: NA
J gene: TRBJ2-1
CDR3 length: 15
V gene: TRBV7-9
clone size: few
CDR3 protein: CASSAGSSSYNEQFF
CDR3 DNA: TGTGCCAGCAGCGCAGGCTCTAGCTCCTACAATGAGCAGTTCTTC

D gene: NA
J gene: TRBJ1-1
CDR3 length: 14
V gene: TRBV24-1
clone size: few
CDR3 protein: CATRDNTGSTEAFF
CDR3 DNA: TGTGCCACCAGGGATAATACAGGGTCCACTGAAGCTTTCTTT

D gene: NA
J gene: TRBJ2-1
CDR3 length: 14
V gene: TRBV14
clone size: few
CDR3 protein: CASSQVTAYNEQFF
CDR3 DNA: TGTGCCAGCAGCCAAGTTACGGCCTACAATGAGCAGTTCTTC

D gene: NA
J gene: TRBJ2-7
CDR3 length: 11
V gene: TRBV5-1
clone size: NA
CDR3 protein: CASSLAREQYF
CDR3 DNA: TGCGCCAGCAGCTTGGCCCGCGAGCAGTACTTC

D gene: NA
J gene: TRBJ1-5
CDR3 length: 15
V gene: TRBV5-8
clone size: NA
CDR3 protein: CASSLDSWGNQPQHF
CDR3 DNA: TGTGCCAGCAGCTTGGACAGTTGGGGAAATCAGCCCCAGCATTTT

D gene: NA
J gene: TRBJ1-2
CDR3 length: 14
V gene: TRBV24-1
clone size: NA
CDR3 protein: CATKDPGSSYGYTF
CDR3 DNA: TGTGCCACCAAAGACCCGGGCAGCTCATATGGCTACACCTTC

D gene: TRBD2
J gene: TRBJ2-1
CDR3 length: 16
V gene: TRBV7-9
clone size: NA
CDR3 protein: CASSPGGHLLDNEQFF
CDR3 DNA: TGTGCCAGCAGCCCGGGGGGTCACCTCCTTGACAATGAGCAGTTCTTC

D gene: NA
J gene: TRBJ2-5
CDR3 length: 15
V gene: TRBV5-6
clone size: NA
CDR3 protein: CASSSPVGPGETQYF
CDR3 DNA: TGTGCCAGCAGTTCCCCAGTTGGACCTGGAGAGACCCAGTACTTC

D gene: TRBD1
J gene: TRBJ1-2
CDR3 length: 15
V gene: TRBV18
clone size: NA
CDR3 protein: CASSTIGTGGFGYTF
CDR3 DNA: TGTGCCAGCTCGACCATCGGGACAGGGGGCTTTGGCTACACCTTC

D gene: NA
J gene: TRBJ1-6
CDR3 length: 14
V gene: TRBV18
clone size: NA
CDR3 protein: CASSPGSGNSPLHF
CDR3 DNA: TGTGCCAGCTCACCAGGGTCGGGCAATTCACCCCTCCACTTT

D gene: TRBD1
J gene: TRBJ1-2
CDR3 length: 16
V gene: TRBV24-1
clone size: many
CDR3 protein: CATSDHGTASYYGYTF
CDR3 DNA: TGTGCCACCAGTGATCACGGGACAGCCTCCTACTATGGCTACACCTTC

D gene: TRBD1
J gene: TRBJ2-7
CDR3 length: 14
V gene: TRBV9
clone size: NA
CDR3 protein: CASSPEQGPYEQYF
CDR3 DNA: TGTGCCAGCAGCCCGGAACAGGGGCCCTACGAGCAGTACTTC

D gene: NA
J gene: TRBJ1-1
CDR3 length: 13
V gene: TRBV20-1
clone size: NA
CDR3 protein: CSESDRFLTEAFF
CDR3 DNA: TGCAGCGAAAGTGACAGGTTTTTAACTGAAGCTTTCTTT

D gene: NA
J gene: TRBJ2-3
CDR3 length: 16
V gene: TRBV29-1
clone size: few
CDR3 protein: CSVEVRRGSGTDTQYF
CDR3 DNA: TGCAGCGTTGAAGTAAGAAGGGGGTCTGGCACAGATACGCAGTATTTT

D gene: TRBD2
J gene: TRBJ2-1
CDR3 length: 15
V gene: TRBV6-6
clone size: many
CDR3 protein: CASSLQAGRLNEQFF
CDR3 DNA: TGTGCCAGCAGTCTCCAAGCGGGACGACTCAATGAGCAGTTCTTC

D gene: NA
J gene: TRBJ2-1
CDR3 length: 11
V gene: TRBV14
clone size: NA
CDR3 protein: CASSQEREQFF
CDR3 DNA: TGTGCCAGCAGCCAAGAACGGGAGCAGTTCTTC

D gene: NA
J gene: TRBJ2-4
CDR3 length: 16
V gene: TRBV12-3/TRBV12-4
clone size: NA
CDR3 protein: CASSHRAEIAKNIQYF
CDR3 DNA: TGTGCCAGCAGCCATCGAGCGGAAATAGCCAAAAACATTCAGTACTTC

D gene: TRBD1
J gene: TRBJ1-6
CDR3 length: 18
V gene: TRBV7-9
clone size: few
CDR3 protein: CASSLEGKRDRGLSPLHF
CDR3 DNA: TGTGCCAGCAGCTTAGAGGGAAAAAGAGACAGGGGGCTTTCACCCCTCCACTTT

D gene: NA
J gene: TRBJ1-1
CDR3 length: 14
V gene: TRBV3-1
clone size: NA
CDR3 protein: CASSPARGWTEAFF
CDR3 DNA: TGTGCCAGCAGCCCCGCCCGAGGGTGGACTGAAGCTTTCTTT

D gene: NA
J gene: TRBJ2-6
CDR3 length: 16
V gene: TRBV6-2/TRBV6-3
clone size: NA
CDR3 protein: CASSYGMSSGANVLTF
CDR3 DNA: TGTGCCAGCAGTTACGGTATGAGCTCTGGGGCCAACGTCCTGACTTTC

D gene: NA
J gene: TRBJ2-5
CDR3 length: 15
V gene: TRBV15
clone size: NA
CDR3 protein: CATSRELTDQETQYF
CDR3 DNA: TGTGCCACCAGCAGAGAGCTGACAGACCAAGAGACCCAGTACTTC

D gene: NA
J gene: TRBJ1-1
CDR3 length: 14
V gene: TRBV5-1
clone size: NA
CDR3 protein: CASNREGTNTEAFF
CDR3 DNA: TGCGCCAGCAACAGGGAGGGGACGAACACTGAAGCTTTCTTT

D gene: TRBD2
J gene: TRBJ2-7
CDR3 length: 15
V gene: TRBV12-3/TRBV12-4
clone size: few
CDR3 protein: CASSLSAGGRHEQYF
CDR3 DNA: TGTGCCAGCAGTTTATCAGCGGGGGGCCGCCACGAGCAGTACTTC

D gene: NA
J gene: TRBJ2-1
CDR3 length: 16
V gene: TRBV18
clone size: once
CDR3 protein: CASSPSGTWGNNEQFF
CDR3 DNA: TGTGCCAGCTCACCCTCCGGGACGTGGGGCAACAATGAGCAGTTCTTC

D gene: NA
J gene: TRBJ2-3
CDR3 length: 16
V gene: TRBV5-5
clone size: few
CDR3 protein: CASNPGGSSVRNTQYF
CDR3 DNA: TGTGCCAGCAACCCGGGGGGCTCATCGGTTCGAAATACGCAGTATTTT

D gene: TRBD1
J gene: TRBJ2-5
CDR3 length: 19
V gene: TRBV7-9
clone size: once
CDR3 protein: CASSSTTGGAVPYQETQYF
CDR3 DNA: TGTGCCAGCAGCTCGACTACAGGGGGAGCGGTCCCGTACCAAGAGACCCAGTACTTC

D gene: NA
J gene: TRBJ1-6
CDR3 length: 15
V gene: TRBV20-1
clone size: NA
CDR3 protein: CSVRGRGSDNSPLHF
CDR3 DNA: TGCAGTGTTAGGGGTCGGGGATCGGATAATTCACCCCTCCACTTT

D gene: TRBD1
J gene: TRBJ1-2
CDR3 length: 12
V gene: TRBV6-1
clone size: many
CDR3 protein: CASSQGVNGYTF
CDR3 DNA: TGTGCCAGCAGTCAGGGGGTGAATGGCTACACCTTC

D gene: TRBD1
J gene: TRBJ2-4
CDR3 length: 17
V gene: TRBV4-1
clone size: few
CDR3 protein: CASSLIGAQGDGNIQYF
CDR3 DNA: TGCGCCAGCAGCCTAATCGGTGCACAGGGGGATGGAAACATTCAGTACTTC

D gene: NA
J gene: TRBJ2-7
CDR3 length: 15
V gene: TRBV6-2/TRBV6-3
clone size: few
CDR3 protein: CASSTPAAGSYEQYF
CDR3 DNA: TGTGCCAGCAGTACCCCAGCAGCCGGCTCCTACGAGCAGTACTTC

D gene: NA
J gene: TRBJ2-3
CDR3 length: 15
V gene: TRBV7-8
clone size: few
CDR3 protein: CASSPLTASTDTQYF
CDR3 DNA: TGTGCCAGCAGCCCCCTGACAGCTAGCACAGATACGCAGTATTTT

D gene: TRBD1
J gene: TRBJ1-6
CDR3 length: 15
V gene: TRBV11-3
clone size: NA
CDR3 protein: CASSPFGQGGSPLHF
CDR3 DNA: TGTGCCAGCAGCCCATTCGGACAGGGAGGCTCACCCCTCCACTTT

D gene: TRBD1
J gene: TRBJ1-2
CDR3 length: 16
V gene: TRBV5-1
clone size: few
CDR3 protein: CASSSTGSEGNYGYTF
CDR3 DNA: TGCGCCAGCAGCTCGACAGGGTCGGAGGGTAACTATGGCTACACCTTC

D gene: NA
J gene: TRBJ1-2
CDR3 length: 12
V gene: TRBV5-1
clone size: few
CDR3 protein: CASSPGSQGYTF
CDR3 DNA: TGCGCCAGCAGCCCGGGGTCCCAGGGCTACACCTTC

D gene: NA
J gene: TRBJ1-5
CDR3 length: 13
V gene: TRBV12-3/TRBV12-4
clone size: few
CDR3 protein: CASRGLSNQPQHF
CDR3 DNA: TGTGCCAGCAGAGGACTGAGCAATCAGCCCCAGCATTTT

D gene: TRBD2
J gene: TRBJ2-7
CDR3 length: 15
V gene: TRBV9
clone size: few
CDR3 protein: CASSWGVGGSYEQYF
CDR3 DNA: TGTGCCAGCAGTTGGGGAGTGGGAGGGTCATACGAGCAGTACTTC

D gene: NA
J gene: TRBJ2-5
CDR3 length: 17
V gene: TRBV3-1
clone size: many
CDR3 protein: CASSPSGSLTRVETQYF
CDR3 DNA: TGTGCCAGCAGCCCCTCCGGGAGCCTGACCCGGGTGGAGACCCAGTACTTC

D gene: TRBD1
J gene: TRBJ1-2
CDR3 length: 12
V gene: TRBV6-6
clone size: NA
CDR3 protein: CATRQGDYGYTF
CDR3 DNA: TGTGCCACCCGACAGGGAGACTATGGCTACACCTTC

D gene: TRBD2
J gene: TRBJ2-5
CDR3 length: 13
V gene: TRBV12-3/TRBV12-4
clone size: many
CDR3 protein: CASSSGTSWTQYF
CDR3 DNA: TGTGCCAGCAGTTCCGGGACTAGTTGGACCCAGTACTTC

D gene: TRBD1
J gene: TRBJ1-5
CDR3 length: 14
V gene: TRBV6-1
clone size: NA
CDR3 protein: CASSPQGRSQPQHF
CDR3 DNA: TGTGCCAGCAGCCCACAGGGGCGAAGCCAGCCCCAGCATTTT

D gene: NA
J gene: TRBJ2-5
CDR3 length: 15
V gene: TRBV3-1
clone size: NA
CDR3 protein: CASSPKDYGKETQYF
CDR3 DNA: TGTGCCAGCAGCCCAAAAGACTACGGGAAAGAGACCCAGTACTTC

D gene: NA
J gene: TRBJ1-2
CDR3 length: 15
V gene: TRBV5-1
clone size: few
CDR3 protein: CASSPDRYPYYGYTF
CDR3 DNA: TGCGCCAGCAGCCCCGACAGGTACCCCTACTATGGCTACACCTTC

D gene: TRBD2
J gene: TRBJ2-5
CDR3 length: 16
V gene: TRBV7-3
clone size: NA
CDR3 protein: CASSLTRTSGTETQYF
CDR3 DNA: TGTGCCAGCAGCTTAACGCGAACTAGCGGCACAGAGACCCAGTACTTC

D gene: NA
J gene: TRBJ2-2
CDR3 length: 15
V gene: TRBV3-1
clone size: many
CDR3 protein: CASSQDGRNTGELFF
CDR3 DNA: TGTGCCAGCAGCCAAGATGGAAGAAACACCGGGGAGCTGTTTTTT

D gene: NA
J gene: TRBJ1-4
CDR3 length: 14
V gene: TRBV14
clone size: few
CDR3 protein: CASSRSGEYEKLFF
CDR3 DNA: TGTGCCAGCAGCCGTTCAGGGGAATACGAAAAACTGTTTTTT

D gene: NA
J gene: TRBJ1-5
CDR3 length: 14
V gene: TRBV12-3/TRBV12-4
clone size: few
CDR3 protein: CASSLIGNNQPQHF
CDR3 DNA: TGTGCCAGCAGTTTAATTGGGAACAATCAGCCCCAGCATTTT

D gene: TRBD1
J gene: TRBJ2-1
CDR3 length: 14
V gene: TRBV4-1
clone size: NA
CDR3 protein: CASSHRTGVGEQFF
CDR3 DNA: TGCGCCAGCAGCCACCGGACAGGGGTCGGTGAGCAGTTCTTC

D gene: TRBD2
J gene: TRBJ2-1
CDR3 length: 17
V gene: TRBV7-9
clone size: few
CDR3 protein: CASSRFTRLADYNEQFF
CDR3 DNA: TGTGCCAGCAGCCGCTTCACAAGACTAGCGGATTACAATGAGCAGTTCTTC

D gene: TRBD1
J gene: TRBJ2-1
CDR3 length: 15
V gene: TRBV5-1
clone size: NA
CDR3 protein: CASSFPRGRDNEQFF
CDR3 DNA: TGCGCCAGCAGCTTTCCCAGGGGGCGCGACAATGAGCAGTTCTTC

D gene: NA
J gene: TRBJ1-1
CDR3 length: 13
V gene: TRBV7-2
clone size: few
CDR3 protein: CASSLDQVAEAFF
CDR3 DNA: TGTGCCAGCAGCTTAGATCAGGTGGCTGAAGCTTTCTTT

D gene: TRBD1
J gene: TRBJ1-5
CDR3 length: 15
V gene: TRBV24-1
clone size: few
CDR3 protein: CATSDSRQGWGPQHF
CDR3 DNA: TGTGCCACCAGTGATTCGCGACAGGGGTGGGGGCCCCAGCATTTT

D gene: NA
J gene: TRBJ2-1
CDR3 length: 15
V gene: TRBV6-5
clone size: few
CDR3 protein: CAVRRGTAVYNEQFF
CDR3 DNA: TGTGCCGTCCGGAGAGGGACGGCAGTCTACAATGAGCAGTTCTTC

D gene: NA
J gene: TRBJ1-1
CDR3 length: 14
V gene: TRBV12-3/TRBV12-4
clone size: NA
CDR3 protein: CATSTRRSNTEAFF
CDR3 DNA: TGTGCCACCTCGACTCGAAGATCGAACACTGAAGCTTTCTTT

D gene: NA
J gene: TRBJ1-1
CDR3 length: 13
V gene: TRBV6-1
clone size: NA
CDR3 protein: CASSEEAWTEAFF
CDR3 DNA: TGTGCCAGCAGTGAAGAAGCCTGGACTGAAGCTTTCTTT

D gene: NA
J gene: TRBJ2-1
CDR3 length: 14
V gene: TRBV4-3
clone size: few
CDR3 protein: CASSADLRGNEQFF
CDR3 DNA: TGCGCCAGCAGCGCCGACCTAAGGGGAAATGAGCAGTTCTTC

D gene: TRBD2
J gene: TRBJ2-7
CDR3 length: 14
V gene: TRBV20-1
clone size: many
CDR3 protein: CSARPSGSFYEQYF
CDR3 DNA: TGCAGTGCTAGACCTAGCGGGAGCTTCTACGAGCAGTACTTC

D gene: TRBD2
J gene: TRBJ2-3
CDR3 length: 16
V gene: TRBV7-9
clone size: few
CDR3 protein: CASSRAGRGGPDTQYF
CDR3 DNA: TGTGCCAGCAGCCGCGCTGGACGGGGGGGTCCGGATACGCAGTATTTT

D gene: NA
J gene: TRBJ2-2
CDR3 length: 17
V gene: TRBV9
clone size: few
CDR3 protein: CASSGVRDSLNTGELFF
CDR3 DNA: TGTGCCAGCAGCGGAGTCCGGGACTCATTGAACACCGGGGAGCTGTTTTTT